The T cell receptor (beta chain) under discussion was sequenced for a study of graft-versus-host responses after intestinal transplantation. Background on the study: All recipients were transplanted with multivisceral, liver-intestinal, or isolated intestinal grafts. Each patient got anti-thymocyte globulin induction, then tacrolimus and steroids for roughly 3 years.

Whole-study findings and limits: Clonal ratios of graft-versus-host to host-versus-graft in allografts were high for patients exhibiting graft-donor T cell macrochimerism. Present in recipient marrow, GvH clones included some that appeared first in ileum or blood.

TCRdb's copy holds only in-frame clones and misses some; the assay was immunoSEQ multiplex PCR. Seen here are 20,000 to 30,000 clones, roughly 88% observed once, and the top ten hold more than 0.9%. As for this clone: The antigen remains undetermined.

The CDR3 is made up of 11 amino acids. Germline CDR1 and CDR2: SGHNT and YYREEE (reference sequence). The V end lost 6 bases, the J end lost 5 bases, and 8 bases lay between the germline ends. V is TRBV5-4 and J is TRBJ2-5; tentative D call: TRBD2 (6 bases). The starting material was PBMCs, obtained approximately 450 days after intestinal transplant. This clonotype was sampled from a human patient who received an intestinal transplant, so some T cells may come from the graft donor. The DNA of the CDR3 is TGTGCCAGCACCCGGGGGGAGACCCAGTACTTC. Protein sequence: CASTRGETQYF.